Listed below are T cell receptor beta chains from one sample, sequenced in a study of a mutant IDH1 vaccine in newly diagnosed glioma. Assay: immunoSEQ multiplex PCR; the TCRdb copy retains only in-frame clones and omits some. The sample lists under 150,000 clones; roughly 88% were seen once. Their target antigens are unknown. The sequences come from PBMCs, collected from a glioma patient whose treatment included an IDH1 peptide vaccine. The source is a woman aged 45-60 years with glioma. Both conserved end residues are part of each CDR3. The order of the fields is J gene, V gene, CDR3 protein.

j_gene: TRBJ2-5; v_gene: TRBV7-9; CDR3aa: CASSRTNRGGETQYF
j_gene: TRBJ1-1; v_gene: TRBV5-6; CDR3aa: CASSGLLGRNTEAFF
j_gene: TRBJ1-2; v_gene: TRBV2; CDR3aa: CASSGRIANYGYTF
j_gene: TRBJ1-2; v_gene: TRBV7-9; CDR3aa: CASSSSGQGARGYTF
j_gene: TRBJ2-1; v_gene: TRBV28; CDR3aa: CATLSGRAQFF
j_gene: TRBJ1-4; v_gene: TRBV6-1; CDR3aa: CASSARTGNEKLFF
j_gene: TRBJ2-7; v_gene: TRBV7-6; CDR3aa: CASSPQASEQYF
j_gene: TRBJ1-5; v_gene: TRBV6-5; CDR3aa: CASSEATFQPQHF
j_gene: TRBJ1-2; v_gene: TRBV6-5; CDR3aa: CASSYAQLYGYTF
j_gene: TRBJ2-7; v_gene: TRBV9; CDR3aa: CASSVATGFSYEQYF
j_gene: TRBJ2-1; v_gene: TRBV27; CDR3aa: CASTGPPARSYNEQFF
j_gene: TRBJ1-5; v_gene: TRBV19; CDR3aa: CASSIDTGTATYQPQHF
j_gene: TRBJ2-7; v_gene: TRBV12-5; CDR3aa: CASGPGTVSYEQYF
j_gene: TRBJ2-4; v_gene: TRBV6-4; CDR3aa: CASSDTPGKREISKNIQYF
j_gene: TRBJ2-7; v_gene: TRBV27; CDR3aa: CASSPSNSYEQYF
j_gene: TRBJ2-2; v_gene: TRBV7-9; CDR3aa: CASSLAWLEGAGELFF
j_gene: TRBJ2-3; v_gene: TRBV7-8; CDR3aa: CASSRTSGKTDTQYF
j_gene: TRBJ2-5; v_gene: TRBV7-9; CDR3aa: CASSLGGAGETQYF
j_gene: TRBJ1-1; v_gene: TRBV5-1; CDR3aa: CASSRPGQGSTEAFF
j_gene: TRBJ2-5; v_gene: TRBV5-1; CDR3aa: CASSFGPTGETQYF
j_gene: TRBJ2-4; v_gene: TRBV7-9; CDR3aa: CASSLAGQGHIQYF
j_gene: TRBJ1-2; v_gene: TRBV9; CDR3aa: CASSPNPVRGYGYTF